This T cell receptor (beta chain) is drawn from a study of shared clonotypes between healthy human individuals (dated by TCRdb to 2020 to 2021). For the study in its entirety: A couple of women and a few men aged 18 to 49 years were included in the cohort. Per donor, three plates each were used for CD4 naive and CD4 memory, two for CD8 naive, and one for CD8 memory. Per donor, leukapheresis produced somewhere between about 0.94 and 9.5 billion PBMCs. To estimate repertoire size and how much clonotype sharing occurs between individuals, the study deeply sequenced the blood TCR repertoires of roughly 5 healthy adults. To increase sequencing depth and limit assay-specific biases, different laboratories used diverse techniques to prepare libraries and sequence TCR repertoires.

For the CD8 naive samples, CD45RO-negative cells were positively selected for CCR7, yielding a CD45RA+CCR7+ population from which TemRA cells were excluded. The donors were healthy, HIV-negative adults who had no recently reported acute infections or vaccinations. Every donor was a Caucasian adult residing in Nashville, Tennessee, USA. After blood collection by leukapheresis, PBMCs were isolated using Ficoll-Histopaque density gradient centrifugation and then cryopreserved in the vapor phase of liquid nitrogen. Analytical flow cytometry was used to check the purity and quantity of every magnetically sorted T cell population. Genomic DNA was isolated from every sorted fraction and measured by UV absorbance on a Nanodrop 2000c. General conclusions and limits of the study: Around 5.4% of naive CD4, 3.5% of naive CD8, approximately 2% of memory CD4, and 0.4% of memory CD8 clonotypes were shared across several donors. The genetic and exposure-history diversity represented was limited by the small number of donors. Clonotypes shared by all four sorted-subset donors showed higher generation probabilities than non-shared clonotypes. Sampling was restricted to blood, and TCR repertoires in tissue are likely to differ from TCR repertoires in blood. Naive subsets generally had larger estimated clonotype richness than memory subsets did. Pairwise subsampling indicated that sequencing depth was expected to affect the degree of clonotype sharing among donors. Even with the large sequencing depth, rarefaction of the sorted-subset datasets indicated that sequencing was incomplete.

Using the deep immunoSEQ assay, TCR CDR3 regions were amplified from genomic DNA by multiplex PCR. Extracted genomic DNA from each cell subset was spread evenly across all wells of several immunoSEQ 96-well plates, with each plate serving as a replicate. For sorted subsets, roughly 200 ng of genomic DNA, equivalent to around 31,000 T cell genomes, went into each replicate PCR. Purified libraries were measured with a Qubit 3.0 fluorometer, size-checked on a Bioanalyzer 2100, and measured again with the KAPA Library Quantification kit. Every immunoSEQ 96-well plate was sequenced on a dedicated single-read 150-cycle Illumina NextSeq 550 flow cell. The study's processing was this. The immunoSEQ output contained only junctional sequences without quality scores, so filtering could not match that applied to full-length reads. To assign V/J genes and CDR3, sequences were annotated against IMGT germline references using PyIR, a Python wrapper for IgBLAST v1.9. Any read was removed if the V/J assignment was weak (E-value above 1e-6), the CDR3 was missing, or the read contained stop codons, out-of-frame junctions, or ambiguous translated residues. V3J clonotypes were defined as sequences sharing an identical inferred V gene, J gene, and CDR3 amino acid sequence. Percentage overlap between repertoires was computed as shared unique clonotypes divided by the size of the smaller repertoire. Repertoire richness was assessed with RTK rarefaction, the Chao1 estimator, and Recon v2.1 estimates of unobserved clonotypes. OLGA was used to compute generation probabilities for all TCRbeta clonotypes that the gDNA method yielded from a handful of donors. TCRdb re-hosts the immuneACCESS table, in-frame sequences only. Its copies lack some clones; in the studies checked, an unresolved V gene accounts for under half of them, and the cause for the rest is not known. That table is the source of V, J and clone size, and D and trimming were worked out from the DNA. Within this sample are around 2,100,000 clones, with 85% to 95% of them counted one time only. 1.2% of the sample belongs to the ten largest clones.

A single count supports this clone. The antigen it recognizes is unknown. Nothing much larger sits one base from this clone, and base qualities are not available. Measured from the cysteine to the phenylalanine, the CDR3 is 16 residues long. Of the read, only the CDR3 DNA is kept; its 48 bases are in frame from base 1. Relative to germline, V is missing 3 bases and J is missing 6 bases, with 8 bases of the junction outside any gene match. CDR1 and CDR2, looked up from the germline V gene, are SGHRS and YFSETQ. Sequenced sample: naive CD8+ T cells sorted from blood. The cell subset or site label corresponds to: CD45RA+CCR7+. The TCR sequence derives from a man aged 18-30 years in good health. The rearranged chain carries TRBV5-1 and TRBJ2-7; 14 junctional bases match TRBD2. In nucleotide form, the sequence is TGCGCCAGCAGCTCCCCCTCCGGGACTAGCGGGGGCGAGCAGTACTTC. It specifies CASSSPSGTSGGEQYF. Reference TRBV5-1 and TRBJ2-7 genes cover what lies past the CDR3, so the full variable domain is KAGVTQTPRYLIKTRGQQVTLSCSPISGHRSVSWYQQTPGQGLQFLFEYFSETQRNKGNFPGRFSGRQFSNSRSEMNVSTLELGDSALYLCASSSPSGTSGGEQYFGPGTRLTVT.